What follows is one T cell receptor (beta chain) and its context. Its matching antigen is unknown. The source of the sample is a study of cytomegalovirus exposure and HLA in healthy donors. Study-level points and caveats: In a later analysis, TCR association rates varied by HLA locus: DRB1 most, HLA-C fewest.

13 Jbeta primers and 60 Vbeta primers were used for the PCR. The repertoire was sequenced with immunoSEQ multiplex PCR; TCRdb's copy has only in-frame clones and lacks some. The table has about 120,000 clones, about two thirds seen once. Sequenced: PBMCs. This receptor was obtained from a man aged 25-45 years in good health and CMV-seropositive.

The CDR3 sequence: CASSASGTTNEQFF. CDR3 bases: TGTGCCAGCAGTGCCTCCGGGACTACAAATGAGCAGTTCTTC. V is TRBV27 and J is TRBJ2-1; TRBD2 agrees at 7 bases. The CDR3 extends over 14 amino acids. The germline V gene has CDR1 MNHEY and CDR2 SMNVEV (reference sequence). V gave up 5 bases and J gave up 7 bases; unmatched junction bases: 8.